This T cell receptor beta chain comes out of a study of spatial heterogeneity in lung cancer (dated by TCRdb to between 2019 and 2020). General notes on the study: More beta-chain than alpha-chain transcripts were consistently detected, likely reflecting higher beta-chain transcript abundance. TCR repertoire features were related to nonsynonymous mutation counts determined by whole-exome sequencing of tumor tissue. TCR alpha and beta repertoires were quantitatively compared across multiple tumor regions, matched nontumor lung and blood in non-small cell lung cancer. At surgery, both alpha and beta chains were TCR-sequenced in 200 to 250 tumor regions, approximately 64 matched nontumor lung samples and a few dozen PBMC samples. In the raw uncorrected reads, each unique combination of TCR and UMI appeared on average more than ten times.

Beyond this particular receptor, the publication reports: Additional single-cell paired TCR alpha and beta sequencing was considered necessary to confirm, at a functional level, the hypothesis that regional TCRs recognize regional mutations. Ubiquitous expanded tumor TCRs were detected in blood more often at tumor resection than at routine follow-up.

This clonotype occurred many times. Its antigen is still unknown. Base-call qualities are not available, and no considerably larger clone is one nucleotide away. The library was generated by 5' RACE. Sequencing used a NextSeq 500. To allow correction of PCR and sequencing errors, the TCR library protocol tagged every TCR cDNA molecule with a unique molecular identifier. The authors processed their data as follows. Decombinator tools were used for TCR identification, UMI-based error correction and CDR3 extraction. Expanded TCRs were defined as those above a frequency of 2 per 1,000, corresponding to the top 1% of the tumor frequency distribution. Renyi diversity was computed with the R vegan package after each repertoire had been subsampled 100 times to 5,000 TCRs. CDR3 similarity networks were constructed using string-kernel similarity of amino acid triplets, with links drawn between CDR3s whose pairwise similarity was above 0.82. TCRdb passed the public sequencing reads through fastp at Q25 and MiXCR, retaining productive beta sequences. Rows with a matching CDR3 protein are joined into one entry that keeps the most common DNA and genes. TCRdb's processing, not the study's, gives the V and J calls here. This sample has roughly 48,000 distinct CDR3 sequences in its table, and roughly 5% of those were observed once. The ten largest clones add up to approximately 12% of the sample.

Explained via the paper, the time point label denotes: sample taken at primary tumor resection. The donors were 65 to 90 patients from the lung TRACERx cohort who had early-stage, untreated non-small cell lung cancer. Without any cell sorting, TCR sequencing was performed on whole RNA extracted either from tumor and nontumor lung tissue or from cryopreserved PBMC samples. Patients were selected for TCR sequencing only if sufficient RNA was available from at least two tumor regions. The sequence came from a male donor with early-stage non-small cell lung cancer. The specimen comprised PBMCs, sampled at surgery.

The CDR3 reads as follows: CASSPPGSTDTQYF. In nucleotides, the sequence is TGTGCCAGCAGCCCCCCCGGGAGTACAGATACGCAGTATTTT. Here the chain combines TRBV7-9 and TRBJ2-3; the D gene is perhaps TRBD2, from 6 matching bases. V sheds 5 bases and J sheds 3 bases, leaving 12 bases between their ends. In the germline V gene (reference sequence), CDR1 corresponds to SEHNR and CDR2 to FQNEAQ. Reading from cysteine to phenylalanine, the CDR3 counts 14 amino acids. The CDR3 DNA has 42 bases and is translated from base 1.